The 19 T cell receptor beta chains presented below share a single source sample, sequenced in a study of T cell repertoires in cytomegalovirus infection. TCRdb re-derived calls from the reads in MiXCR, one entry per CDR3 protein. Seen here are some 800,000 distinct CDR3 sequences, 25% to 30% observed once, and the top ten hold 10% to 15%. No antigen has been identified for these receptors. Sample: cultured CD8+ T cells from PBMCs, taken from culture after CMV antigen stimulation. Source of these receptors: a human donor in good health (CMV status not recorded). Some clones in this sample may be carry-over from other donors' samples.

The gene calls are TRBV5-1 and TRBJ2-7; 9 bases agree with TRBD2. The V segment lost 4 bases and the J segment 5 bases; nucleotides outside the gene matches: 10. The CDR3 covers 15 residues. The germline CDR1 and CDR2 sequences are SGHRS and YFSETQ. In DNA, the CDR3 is TGCGCCAGCAGCCCGTCCGGGACTAGCTTCCACGAGCAGTACGTC. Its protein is CASSPSGTSFHEQYV.

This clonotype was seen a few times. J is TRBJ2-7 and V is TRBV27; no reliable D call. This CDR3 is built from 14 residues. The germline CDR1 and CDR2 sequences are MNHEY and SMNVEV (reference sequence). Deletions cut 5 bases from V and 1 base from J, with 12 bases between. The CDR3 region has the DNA TGTGCCAGCAGTCCAGGACGGATTTCCTACGAGCAGTACTTC. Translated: CASSPGRISYEQYF.

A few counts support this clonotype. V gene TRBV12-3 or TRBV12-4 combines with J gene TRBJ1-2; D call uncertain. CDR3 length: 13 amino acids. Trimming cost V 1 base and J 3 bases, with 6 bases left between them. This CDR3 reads CASSLDQYYGYTF. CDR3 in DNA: TGTGCCAGCAGTTTAGACCAGTACTATGGCTACACCTTC.

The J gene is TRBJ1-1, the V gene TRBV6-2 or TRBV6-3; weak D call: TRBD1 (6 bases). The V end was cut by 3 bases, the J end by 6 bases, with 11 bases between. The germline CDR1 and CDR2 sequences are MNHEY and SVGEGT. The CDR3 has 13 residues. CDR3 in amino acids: CASSYGGPPEAFF. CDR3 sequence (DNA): TGTGCCAGCAGTTATGGGGGCCCACCTGAAGCTTTCTTT.

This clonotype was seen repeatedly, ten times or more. CDR3 sequence reads: CASSPPGGYNEQFF. The CDR3 region has the DNA TGTGCCAGCAGTCCCCCTGGGGGCTACAATGAGCAGTTCTTC. The chain couples TRBV12-3 or TRBV12-4 to TRBJ2-1; the D gene could be TRBD1 or TRBD2 (5 bases each). Deletions cut 5 bases from V and 3 bases from J, with 11 bases between. The CDR3 contains 14 residues.

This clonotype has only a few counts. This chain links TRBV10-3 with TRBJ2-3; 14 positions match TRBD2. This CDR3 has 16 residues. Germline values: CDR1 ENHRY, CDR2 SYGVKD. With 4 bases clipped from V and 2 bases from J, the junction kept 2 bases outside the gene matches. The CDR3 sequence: CAISGTSGGLTDTQYF. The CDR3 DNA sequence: TGTGCCATCAGTGGGACTAGCGGGGGGCTCACAGATACGCAGTATTTT.

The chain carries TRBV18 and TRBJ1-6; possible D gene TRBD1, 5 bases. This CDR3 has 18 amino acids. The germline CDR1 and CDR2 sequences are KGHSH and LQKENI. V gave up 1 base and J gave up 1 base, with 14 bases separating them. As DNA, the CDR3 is TGTGCCAGCTCACCACGGCAGGGCGGGGTGTCCTATAATTCACCCCTCCACTTT. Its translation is CASSPRQGGVSYNSPLHF.

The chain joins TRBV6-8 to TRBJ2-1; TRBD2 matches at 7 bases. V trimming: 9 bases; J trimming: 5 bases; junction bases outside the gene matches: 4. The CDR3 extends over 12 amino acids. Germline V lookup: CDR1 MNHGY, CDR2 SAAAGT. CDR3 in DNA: TGTGCCAGTTTGCTAGCGGACAATGAGCAGTTCTTC. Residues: CASLLADNEQFF.

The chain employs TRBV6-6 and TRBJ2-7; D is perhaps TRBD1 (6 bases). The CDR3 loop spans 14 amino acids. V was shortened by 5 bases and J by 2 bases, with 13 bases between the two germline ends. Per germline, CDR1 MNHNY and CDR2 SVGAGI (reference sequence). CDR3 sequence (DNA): TGTGCCAGCAGTCCCGGGACACTTGCCTACGAGCAGTACTTC. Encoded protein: CASSPGTLAYEQYF.

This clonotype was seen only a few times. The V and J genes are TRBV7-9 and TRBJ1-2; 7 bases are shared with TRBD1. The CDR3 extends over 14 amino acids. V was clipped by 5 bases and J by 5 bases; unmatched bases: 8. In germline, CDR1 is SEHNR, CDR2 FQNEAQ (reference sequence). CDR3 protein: CASSPGTDSYGYTF. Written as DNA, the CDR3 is TGTGCCAGCAGCCCCGGGACAGATTCTTATGGCTACACCTTC. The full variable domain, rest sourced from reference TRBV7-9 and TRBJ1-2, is DTGVSQNPRHKITKRGQNVTFRCDPISEHNRLYWYRQTLGQGPEFLTYFQNEAQLEKSRLLSDRFSAERPKGSFSTLEIQRTEQGDSAMYLCASSPGTDSYGYTFGSGTRLTVV.

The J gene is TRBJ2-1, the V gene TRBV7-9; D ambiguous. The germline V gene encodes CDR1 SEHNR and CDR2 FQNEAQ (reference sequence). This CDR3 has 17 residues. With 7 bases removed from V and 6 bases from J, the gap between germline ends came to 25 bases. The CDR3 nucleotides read TGTGCCAGCACCACTACGACTCCTTTCGGTAGCTTCAATGAGCAGTTCTTC. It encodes CASTTTTPFGSFNEQFF.

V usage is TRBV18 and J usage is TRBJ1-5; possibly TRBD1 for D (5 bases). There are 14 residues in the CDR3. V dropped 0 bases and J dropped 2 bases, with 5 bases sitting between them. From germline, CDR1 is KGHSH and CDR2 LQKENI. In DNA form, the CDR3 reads TGTGCCAGCTCACCACCACAGGGCAATCAGCCCCAGCATTTT. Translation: CASSPPQGNQPQHF.

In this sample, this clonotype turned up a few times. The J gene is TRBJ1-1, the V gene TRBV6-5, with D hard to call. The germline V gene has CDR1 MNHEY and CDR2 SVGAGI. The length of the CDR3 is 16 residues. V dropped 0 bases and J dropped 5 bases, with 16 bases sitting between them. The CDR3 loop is CASSYSEGIRQTEAFF. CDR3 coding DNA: TGTGCCAGCAGTTACTCCGAGGGAATCCGGCAAACTGAAGCTTTCTTT.

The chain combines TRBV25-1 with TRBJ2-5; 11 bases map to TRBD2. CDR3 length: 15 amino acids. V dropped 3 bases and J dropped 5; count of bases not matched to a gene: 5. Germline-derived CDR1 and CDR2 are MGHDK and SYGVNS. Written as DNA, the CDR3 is TGTGCCAGCAGTGAGAGACTAGCGGGGAGGGAGACCCAGTACTTC. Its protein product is CASSERLAGRETQYF.

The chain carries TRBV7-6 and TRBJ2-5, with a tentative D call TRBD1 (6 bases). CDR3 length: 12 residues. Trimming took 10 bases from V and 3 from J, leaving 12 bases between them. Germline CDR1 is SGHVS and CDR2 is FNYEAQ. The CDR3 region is CATSGGEETQYF. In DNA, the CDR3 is TGTGCCACTTCTGGGGGCGAAGAGACCCAGTACTTC. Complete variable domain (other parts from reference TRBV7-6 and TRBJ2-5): GAGVSQSPRYKVTKRGQDVALRCDPISGHVSLYWYRQALGQGPEFLTYFNYEAQQDKSGLPNDRFSAERPEGSISTLTIQRTEQRDSAMYRCATSGGEETQYFGPGTRLLVL.

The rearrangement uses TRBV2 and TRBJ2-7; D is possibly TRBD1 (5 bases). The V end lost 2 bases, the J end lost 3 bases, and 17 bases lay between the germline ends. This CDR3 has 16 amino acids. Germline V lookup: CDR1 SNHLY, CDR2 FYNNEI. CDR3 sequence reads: CASSESRQGLRYEQYV. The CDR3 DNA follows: TGTGCCAGCAGTGAATCGAGGCAGGGCCTCCGCTACGAGCAGTACGTC.

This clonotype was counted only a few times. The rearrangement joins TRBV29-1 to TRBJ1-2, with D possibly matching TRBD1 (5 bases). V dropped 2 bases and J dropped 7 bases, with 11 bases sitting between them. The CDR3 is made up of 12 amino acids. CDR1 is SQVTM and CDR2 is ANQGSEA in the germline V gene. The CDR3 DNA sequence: TGCAGCGTTGAACAGGGAAACGGTGGCTACACCTTC. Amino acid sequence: CSVEQGNGGYTF.

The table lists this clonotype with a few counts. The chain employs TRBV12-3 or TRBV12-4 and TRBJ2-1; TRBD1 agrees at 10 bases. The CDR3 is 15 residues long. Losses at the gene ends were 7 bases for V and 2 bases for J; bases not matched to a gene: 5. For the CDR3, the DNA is TGTGCCAGCACGGACAGGGGGTCTCCCTACAATGAGCAGTTCTTC. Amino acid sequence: CASTDRGSPYNEQFF.

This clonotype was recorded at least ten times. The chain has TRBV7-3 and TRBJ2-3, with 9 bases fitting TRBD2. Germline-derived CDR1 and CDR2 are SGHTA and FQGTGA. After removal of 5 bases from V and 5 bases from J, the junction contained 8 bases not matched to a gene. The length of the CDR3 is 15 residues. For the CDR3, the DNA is TGTGCCAGCAGCCCCAGCGGGGGGCCCTTAGATACGCAGTATTTT. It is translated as CASSPSGGPLDTQYF.